This note documents a single TCR beta chain sequence. The source of the sample is a study of radiation and T cells in renal cell carcinoma. Produced via immunoSEQ multiplex PCR; TCRdb's table is partial and in-frame only. Here the sample spans some 5,000 clones, roughly two thirds being singletons. The germline V gene has CDR1 MNHEY and CDR2 SVGAGI. V gave up 6 bases and J gave up 1 base, with 12 bases separating them. The CDR3 totals 14 residues. Specified treatment: treatment-naive control, cytoreductive nephrectomy. Controls included a handful of female and fewer than twelve male donors, resected 2011 to 2014.

Sample: tumor tissue, taken from a patient whose treatment was nephrectomy without radiotherapy. The TCR sequence derives from a human donor with renal cell carcinoma. This rearrangement joins TRBV6-5 to TRBJ1-1; no clear D gene. The CDR3 region is CASSWGFTNTEAFF. The DNA of the CDR3 is TGTGCCAGCAGCTGGGGTTTCACGAACACTGAAGCTTTCTTT.